This TCR beta chain was sequenced in a study of cytomegalovirus exposure and HLA in healthy donors. Study background: A subsequent analysis stated that the 95 to 150 validation repertoires were run on the same platform as the roughly 710 first-cohort repertoires.

Regarding this clone: Its antigen is undetermined.

Repertoires were generated with immunoSEQ multiplex PCR, while TCRdb's copy carries only in-frame clones and drops some. Of approximately 110,000 clones in the sample, 86% were seen once. Findings and caveats of the study: It was found in a later analysis that first-cohort TCR clusters tended to co-occur in the 100 to 150 validation repertoires. Diagnosis of cytomegalovirus status made by the classifier reportedly showed high specificity and sensitivity. Three CMV-associated chains were confirmed in vitro to be specific for CMV antigens.

The CDR3 sequence is 14 residues long. Trimming took off 4 bases at V and 6 bases at J, with 16 bases between the two ends. Germline V gene sequence: CDR1 SGHVS, CDR2 FNYEAQ. This chain joins TRBV7-6 and TRBJ2-7, with D possibly being TRBD2 (6 bases). The TCR originated in a woman aged 18-35 years in good health and CMV-seropositive. Material for sequencing was PBMCs. CDR3 nucleotide sequence: TGTGCCAGCAGCTACGGGGGTACAGAGAGCGAGCAGTACTTC. This codes for CASSYGGTESEQYF.